These 4 T cell receptor beta chains were sequenced from one sample in a study of T cells in Graves' hyperthyroidism and ophthalmopathy. Amplification yielded TCR beta CDR3 regions, with RNA transcripts as the source. HTBI primers were the set used in a first-round RT-PCR of the TCR CDR3. TCRdb re-called the multiplex PCR reads with MiXCR, one entry per CDR3 protein. The sample records approximately 870,000 distinct CDR3 sequences, over 35% being singletons. Sequenced input: blood. These receptors were obtained from a man aged 18 to 30 with Graves' hyperthyroidism.

As regards this clonotype: One end of the junction is discordant with germline, which a read error may explain. The genes are TRBV5-1 and TRBJ2-5; 8 positions match TRBD2. The CDR3 consists of 15 residues. Germline V gene lookup returns CDR1 SGHRS and CDR2 YFSETQ. The CDR3 DNA sequence: TGCGCCAGCAGTGGTATTAGCGGGACCCAAGAGACCCTGTACTTC. Its translation is CASSGISGTQETLYF.

This clonotype was detected ten times or more. This chain connects TRBV24-1 to TRBJ2-6; D remains unclear. Germline CDR1 is KGHDR and CDR2 is SFDVKD. There are 15 residues in the CDR3. V lost 12 bases and J lost 0, with 14 bases in between. The CDR3 bases are TGTGCCGTCGGGTACGTGGTCTCTGGGGCCAACGTCCTGACTTTC. Its protein product is CAVGYVVSGANVLTF.

This clonotype was found many times. The rearrangement links TRBV7-8 to TRBJ2-2, with TRBD2 matching over 7 bases. Germline V lookup: CDR1 SGHVS, CDR2 FQNEAQ. With V trimmed by 5 bases and J by 1 base, 7 bases remained unmatched. The CDR3 runs 16 residues. The CDR3 region has the DNA TGTGCCAGCAGCCCCAAAAGCGGGGTGAACACCGGGGAGCTGTTTTTT. Protein product: CASSPKSGVNTGELFF. The full variable domain, in which reference TRBV7-8 and TRBJ2-2 provide the parts outside the CDR3, is GAGVSQSPRYKVAKRGQDVALRCDPISGHVSLFWYQQALGQGPEFLTYFQNEAQLDKSGLPSDRFFAERPEGSVSTLKIQRTQQEDSAVYLCASSPKSGVNTGELFFGEGSRLTVL.

This clonotype was recorded at least ten times. The chain uses TRBV10-3 and TRBJ1-1, with D perhaps matching TRBD1 (6 bases). Trimming pared 3 bases from V and 4 bases from J, leaving 15 bases between. Germline CDR1 and CDR2: ENHRY and SYGVKD. CDR3 length: 15 residues. The CDR3 DNA reads as TGTGCCATCAGTGACCCTGGGGGGCCGTTCACTGAAGCTTTCTTT. Protein sequence: CAISDPGGPFTEAFF.